The next 5 T cell receptor beta chains were all read from a single sample in a study of cytomegalovirus exposure and HLA in healthy donors. PCR employed 60 Vbeta and 13 Jbeta primers. Sequencing was performed with immunoSEQ multiplex PCR; in TCRdb, only in-frame clones are kept and a portion is missing. The sample holds about 98,000 clones; more than 60% are singletons and the top ten take 16%. Sequencing input: PBMCs. Receptor source: a man aged 55 to 70 in good health and CMV-seropositive.

V gene TRBV6-6 combines with J gene TRBJ1-1, with 9 bases aligning to TRBD1. The CDR3 consists of 16 residues. The J segment lost 0 bases and the V segment lost 6 bases, leaving 8 bases of the junction unmatched. CDR1 and CDR2 from the germline V gene are MNHNY and SVGAGI (reference sequence). CDR3 protein: CASRGQGPSMNTEAFF. The CDR3 DNA reads TGTGCCAGCAGGGGACAGGGACCTTCTATGAACACTGAAGCTTTCTTT.

The CDR3 DNA reads TGTGCCAGCAGCATAGACAGGAGCGGCTACACCTTC. It translates to CASSIDRSGYTF. J is TRBJ1-2 and V is TRBV5-4; weak D call: TRBD1 (6 bases). The V end lost 4 bases, the J end lost 8 bases, and 12 bases lay between the germline ends. The CDR3 is made up of 12 amino acids. CDR1 is SGHNT and CDR2 is YYREEE in the germline V gene (reference sequence).

This chain uses TRBV18 with TRBJ1-1, with 9 positions matching TRBD1. The germline gives CDR1 KGHSH, CDR2 LQKENI. Trimming cost V 3 bases and J 5 bases; bases outside gene matches: 7. This CDR3 is built from 15 residues. As DNA, the CDR3 is TGTGCCAGCTCACCTTGGGACAGGGTTGGGACTGAAGCTTTCTTT. Translated, it gives CASSPWDRVGTEAFF.

The chain links TRBV9 to TRBJ2-4; 7 nucleotides agree with TRBD1. Looked up from germline, CDR1 is SGDLS and CDR2 is YYNGEE. The V gene end was trimmed by 3 bases and the J gene end by 6 bases; junction bases not matched to a gene: 18. The CDR3 totals 18 residues. CDR3 in DNA: TGTGCCAGCAGCGCCCAAAGCCCTTACCACAGGGGTGGAAACATTCAGTACTTC. Protein: CASSAQSPYHRGGNIQYF. The variable domain in full, completed from reference TRBV9 and TRBJ2-4, reads DSGVTQTPKHLITATGQRVTLRCSPRSGDLSVYWYQQSLDQGLQFLIQYYNGEERAKGNILERFSAQQFPDLHSELNLSSLELGDSALYFCASSAQSPYHRGGNIQYFGAGTRLSVL.

The rearrangement joins TRBV6-1 to TRBJ2-7; 9 nucleotides line up with TRBD2. Germline-derived CDR1 and CDR2 are MNHNS and SASEGT. The CDR3 has 14 amino acids. J gave up 2 bases and V 6 bases, and 5 bases lay outside the gene matches. The CDR3 region has the DNA TGTGCCAGCAGCATCGGCGGGGGGGCCTACGAGCAGTACTTC. Protein: CASSIGGGAYEQYF.